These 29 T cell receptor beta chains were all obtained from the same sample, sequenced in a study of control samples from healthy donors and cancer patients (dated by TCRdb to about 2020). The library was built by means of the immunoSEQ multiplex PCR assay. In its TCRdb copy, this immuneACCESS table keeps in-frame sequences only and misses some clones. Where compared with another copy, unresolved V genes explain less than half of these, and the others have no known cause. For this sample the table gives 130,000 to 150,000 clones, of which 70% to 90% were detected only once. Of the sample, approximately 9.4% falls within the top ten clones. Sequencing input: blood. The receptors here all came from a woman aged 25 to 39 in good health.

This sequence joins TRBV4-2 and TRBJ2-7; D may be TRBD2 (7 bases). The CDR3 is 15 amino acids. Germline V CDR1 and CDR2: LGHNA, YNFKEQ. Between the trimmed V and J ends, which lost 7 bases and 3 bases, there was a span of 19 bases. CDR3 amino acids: CASTPGEGGFYEQYF. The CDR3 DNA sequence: TGTGCCAGCACCCCAGGGGAGGGAGGGTTCTACGAGCAGTACTTC.

The CDR3 loop is CASSSLGRLAGVNEQFF. Written as DNA, the CDR3 is TGTGCCAGCAGTTCCCTGGGTCGACTAGCGGGAGTTAATGAGCAGTTCTTC. This chain connects TRBV27 to TRBJ2-1; 12 bases fit TRBD2. This CDR3 region has 17 residues. CDR1 is MNHEY and CDR2 is SMNVEV in the germline V gene (reference sequence). The J segment lost 7 bases and the V segment lost 4 bases, leaving 11 bases of the junction unmatched.

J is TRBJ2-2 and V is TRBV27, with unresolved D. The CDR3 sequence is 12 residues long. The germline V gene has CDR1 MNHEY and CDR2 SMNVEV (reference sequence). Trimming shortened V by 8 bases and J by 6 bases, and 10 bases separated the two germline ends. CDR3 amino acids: CASGRFAGELFF. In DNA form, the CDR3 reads TGTGCCAGCGGACGTTTTGCCGGGGAGCTGTTTTTT.

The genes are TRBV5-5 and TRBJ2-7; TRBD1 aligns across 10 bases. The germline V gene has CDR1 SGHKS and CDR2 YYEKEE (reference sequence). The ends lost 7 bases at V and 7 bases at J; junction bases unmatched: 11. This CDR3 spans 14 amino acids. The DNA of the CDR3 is TGTGCCAGCCAAATTTGGGACAGGGGAGGAGAGCAGTACTTC. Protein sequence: CASQIWDRGGEQYF. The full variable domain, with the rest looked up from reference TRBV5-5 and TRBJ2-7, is DAGVTQSPTHLIKTRGQQVTLRCSPISGHKSVSWYQQVLGQGPQFIFQYYEKEERGRGNFPDRFSARQFPNYSSELNVNALLLGDSALYLCASQIWDRGGEQYFGPGTRLTVT.

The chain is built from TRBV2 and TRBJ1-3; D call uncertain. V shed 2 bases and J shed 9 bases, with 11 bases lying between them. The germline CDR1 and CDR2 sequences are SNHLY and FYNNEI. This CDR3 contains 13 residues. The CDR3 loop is CASSEWREGTIYF. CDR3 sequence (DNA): TGTGCCAGCAGTGAATGGAGAGAAGGCACCATATATTTT.

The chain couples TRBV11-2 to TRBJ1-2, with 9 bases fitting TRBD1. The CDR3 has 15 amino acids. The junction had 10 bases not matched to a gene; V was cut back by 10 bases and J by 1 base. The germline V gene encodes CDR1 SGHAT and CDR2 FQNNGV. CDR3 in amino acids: CATNQRQGVNYGYTF. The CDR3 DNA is TGTGCCACCAACCAAAGACAGGGGGTTAACTATGGCTACACCTTC.

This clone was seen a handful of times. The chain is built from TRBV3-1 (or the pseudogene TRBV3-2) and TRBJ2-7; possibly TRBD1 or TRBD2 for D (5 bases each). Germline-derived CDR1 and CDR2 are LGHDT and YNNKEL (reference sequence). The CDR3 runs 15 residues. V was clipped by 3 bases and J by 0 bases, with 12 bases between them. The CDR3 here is CASSHRDLSSYEQYF. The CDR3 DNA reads TGTGCCAGCAGCCATCGGGACCTCTCCTCCTACGAGCAGTACTTC.

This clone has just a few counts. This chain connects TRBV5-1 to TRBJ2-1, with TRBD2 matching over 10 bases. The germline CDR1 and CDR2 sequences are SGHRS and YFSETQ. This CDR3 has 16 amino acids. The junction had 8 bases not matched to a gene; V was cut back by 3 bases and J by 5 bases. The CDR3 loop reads CASSSETSGTDNEQFF. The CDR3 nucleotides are TGCGCCAGCAGCTCCGAAACTAGCGGGACAGACAATGAGCAGTTCTTC.

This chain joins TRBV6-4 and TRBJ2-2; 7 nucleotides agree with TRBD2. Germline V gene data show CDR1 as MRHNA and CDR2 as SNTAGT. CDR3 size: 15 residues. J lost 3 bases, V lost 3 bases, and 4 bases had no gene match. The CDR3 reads CASSEGAGDTGELFF. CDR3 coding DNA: TGTGCCAGCAGTGAAGGGGCGGGAGACACCGGGGAGCTGTTTTTT.

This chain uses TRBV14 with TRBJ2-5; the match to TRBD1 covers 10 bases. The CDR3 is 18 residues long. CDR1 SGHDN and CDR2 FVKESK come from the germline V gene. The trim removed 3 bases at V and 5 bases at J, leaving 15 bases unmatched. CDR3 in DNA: TGTGCCAGCAGCCAGATATGGACCCGGACAGGGGGACGGGAGACCCAGTACTTC. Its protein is CASSQIWTRTGGRETQYF.

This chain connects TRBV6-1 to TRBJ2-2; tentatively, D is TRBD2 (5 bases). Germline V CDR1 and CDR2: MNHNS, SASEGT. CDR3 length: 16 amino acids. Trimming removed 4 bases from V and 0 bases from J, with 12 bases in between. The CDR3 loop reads CASSAGLPANTGELFF. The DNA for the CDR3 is TGTGCCAGCAGTGCCGGACTCCCGGCGAACACCGGGGAGCTGTTTTTT.

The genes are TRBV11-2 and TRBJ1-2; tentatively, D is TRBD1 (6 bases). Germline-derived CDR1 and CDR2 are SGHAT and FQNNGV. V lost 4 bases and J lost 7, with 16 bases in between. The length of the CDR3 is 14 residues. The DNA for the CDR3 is TGTGCCAGCAGCTCTGGTGGGGGCGGTCTTGGCTACACCTTC. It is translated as CASSSGGGGLGYTF.

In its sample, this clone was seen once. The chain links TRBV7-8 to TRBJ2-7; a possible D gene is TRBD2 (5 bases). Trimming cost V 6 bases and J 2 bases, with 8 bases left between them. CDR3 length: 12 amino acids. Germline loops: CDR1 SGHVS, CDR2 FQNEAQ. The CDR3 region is CASSRLPYEQYF. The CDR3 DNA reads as TGTGCCAGCAGTCGACTACCCTACGAGCAGTACTTC.

This chain's CDR3 is CASRPTSQNTEAFF. For the CDR3, the DNA is TGTGCCAGCAGACCCACCTCCCAGAACACTGAAGCTTTCTTT. This chain links TRBV3-1 (or the pseudogene TRBV3-2) with TRBJ1-1; D gene ambiguous. The CDR3 extends over 14 amino acids. Per germline, CDR1 LGHDT and CDR2 YNNKEL (reference sequence). V was shortened by 6 bases and J by 1 base, with 12 bases between the two germline ends.

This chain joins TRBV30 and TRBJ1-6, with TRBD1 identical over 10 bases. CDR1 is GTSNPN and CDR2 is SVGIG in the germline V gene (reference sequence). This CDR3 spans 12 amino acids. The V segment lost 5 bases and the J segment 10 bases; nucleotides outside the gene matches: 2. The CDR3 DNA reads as TGTGCCTGGGGACAGGGGGAATCACCCCTCCACTTT. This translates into CAWGQGESPLHF.

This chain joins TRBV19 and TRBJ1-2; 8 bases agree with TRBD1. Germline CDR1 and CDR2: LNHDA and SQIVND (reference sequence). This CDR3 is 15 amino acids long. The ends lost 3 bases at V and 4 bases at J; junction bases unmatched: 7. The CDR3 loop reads CASSIAGQGTYGYTF. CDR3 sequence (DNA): TGTGCCAGTAGTATCGCAGGACAGGGAACCTATGGCTACACCTTC.

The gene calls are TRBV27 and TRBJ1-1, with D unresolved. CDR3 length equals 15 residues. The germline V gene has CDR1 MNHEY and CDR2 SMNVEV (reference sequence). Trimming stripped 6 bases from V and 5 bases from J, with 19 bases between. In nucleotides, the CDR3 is TGTGCCAGCAGACTAGGTCGGGTAGGAGGTACTGAAGCTTTCTTT. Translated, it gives CASRLGRVGGTEAFF.

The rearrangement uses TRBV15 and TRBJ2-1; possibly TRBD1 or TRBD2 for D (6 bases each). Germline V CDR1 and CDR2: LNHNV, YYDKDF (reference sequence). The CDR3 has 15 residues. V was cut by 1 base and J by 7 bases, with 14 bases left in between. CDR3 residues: CATSRVSGAGNEQFF. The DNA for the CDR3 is TGTGCCACCAGCAGAGTGTCGGGGGCGGGGAATGAGCAGTTCTTC.

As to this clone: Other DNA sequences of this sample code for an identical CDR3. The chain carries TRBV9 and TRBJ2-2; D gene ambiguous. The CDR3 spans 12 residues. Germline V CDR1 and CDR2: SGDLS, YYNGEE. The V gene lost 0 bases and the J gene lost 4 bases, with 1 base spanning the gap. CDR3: CASSVGTGELFF. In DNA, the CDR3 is TGTGCCAGCAGCGTAGGCACCGGGGAGCTGTTTTTT.

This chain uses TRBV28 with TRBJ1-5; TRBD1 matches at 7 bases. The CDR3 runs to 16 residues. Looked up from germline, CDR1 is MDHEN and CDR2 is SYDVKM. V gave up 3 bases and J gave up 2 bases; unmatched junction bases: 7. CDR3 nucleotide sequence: TGTGCCAGCAGTTTTGGGTCGCAGGGGGGCAATCAGCCCCAGCATTTT. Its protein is CASSFGSQGGNQPQHF.

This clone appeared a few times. The CDR3 sequence: CASRVYGSGSAGELFF. The DNA of the CDR3 is TGTGCCAGCAGAGTTTACGGTAGCGGGAGCGCCGGGGAGCTGTTTTTT. The chain employs TRBV28 and TRBJ2-2; 9 bases match TRBD2. The V segment lost 6 bases and the J segment 6 bases; nucleotides outside the gene matches: 11. Germline V gene lookup returns CDR1 MDHEN and CDR2 SYDVKM. The CDR3 contains 16 residues.

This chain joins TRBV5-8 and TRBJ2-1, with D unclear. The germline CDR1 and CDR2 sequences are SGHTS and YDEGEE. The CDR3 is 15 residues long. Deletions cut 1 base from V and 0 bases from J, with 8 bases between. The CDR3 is CASSLFSSSYNEQFF. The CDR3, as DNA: TGTGCCAGCAGCTTGTTCTCGAGCTCCTACAATGAGCAGTTCTTC. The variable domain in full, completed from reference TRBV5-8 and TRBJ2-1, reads EAGVTQSPTHLIKTRGQQATLRCSPISGHTSVYWYQQALGLGLQFLLWYDEGEERNRGNFPPRFSGRQFPNYSSELNVNALELEDSALYLCASSLFSSSYNEQFFGPGTRLTVL.

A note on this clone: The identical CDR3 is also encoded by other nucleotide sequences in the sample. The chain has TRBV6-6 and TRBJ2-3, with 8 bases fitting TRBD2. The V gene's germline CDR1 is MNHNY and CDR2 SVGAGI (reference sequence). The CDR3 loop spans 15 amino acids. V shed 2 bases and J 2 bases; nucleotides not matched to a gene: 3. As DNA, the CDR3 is TGTGCCAGCAGTTACACTAGCGGAAACACAGATACGCAGTATTTT. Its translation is CASSYTSGNTDTQYF.

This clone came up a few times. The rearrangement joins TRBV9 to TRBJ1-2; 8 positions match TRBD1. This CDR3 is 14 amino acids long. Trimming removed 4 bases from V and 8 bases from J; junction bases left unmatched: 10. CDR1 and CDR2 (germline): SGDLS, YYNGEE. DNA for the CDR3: TGTGCCAGCAGCACGCAAAACAGGGGGGAAGGCTACACCTTC. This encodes CASSTQNRGEGYTF.

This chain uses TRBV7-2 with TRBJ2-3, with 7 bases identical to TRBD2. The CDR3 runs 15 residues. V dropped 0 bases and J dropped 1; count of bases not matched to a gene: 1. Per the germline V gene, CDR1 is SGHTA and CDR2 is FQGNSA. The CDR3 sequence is CASSLAGGRTDTQYF. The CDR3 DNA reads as TGTGCCAGCAGCTTAGCGGGAGGGCGCACAGATACGCAGTATTTT.

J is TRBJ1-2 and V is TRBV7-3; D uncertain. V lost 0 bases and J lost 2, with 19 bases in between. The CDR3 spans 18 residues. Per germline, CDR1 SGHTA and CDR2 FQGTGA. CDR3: CASSLTRRASPPNYGYTF. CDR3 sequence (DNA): TGTGCCAGCAGCTTAACGCGGAGGGCATCCCCCCCAAACTATGGCTACACCTTC.

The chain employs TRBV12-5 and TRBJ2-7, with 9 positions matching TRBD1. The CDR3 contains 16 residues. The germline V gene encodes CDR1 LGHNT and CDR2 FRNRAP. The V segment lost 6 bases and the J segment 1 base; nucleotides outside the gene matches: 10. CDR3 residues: CASGSPGQGASYEQYF. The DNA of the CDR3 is TGTGCTAGTGGCTCTCCGGGACAGGGTGCGTCCTACGAGCAGTACTTC.

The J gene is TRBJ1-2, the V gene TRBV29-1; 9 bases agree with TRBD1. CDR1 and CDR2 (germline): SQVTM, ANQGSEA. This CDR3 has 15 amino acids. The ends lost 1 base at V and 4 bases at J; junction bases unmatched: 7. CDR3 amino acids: CSVEGRTGDFYGYTF. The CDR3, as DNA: TGCAGCGTTGAAGGGAGGACAGGGGACTTCTATGGCTACACCTTC.

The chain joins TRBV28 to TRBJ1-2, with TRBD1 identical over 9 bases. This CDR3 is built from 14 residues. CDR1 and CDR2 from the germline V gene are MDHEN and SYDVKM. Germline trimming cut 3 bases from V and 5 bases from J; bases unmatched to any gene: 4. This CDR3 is CASSLDRGGYGYTF. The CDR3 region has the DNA TGTGCCAGCAGTTTGGACAGGGGTGGTTATGGCTACACCTTC.